What follows is one T cell receptor beta chain and its context. Assay used: immunoSEQ multiplex PCR; TCRdb lists only in-frame clones, some missing. The sample lists about 130,000 clones, 89% seen once, with under 2% in the top ten. The CDR3 extends over 13 amino acids. Germline loops: CDR1 ENHRY, CDR2 SYGVKD. V lost 0 bases and J lost 7, with 9 bases in between. The data stem from a study of T cell responses to AZD1222 COVID-19 vaccine. The chain employs TRBV10-3 and TRBJ1-2; no clear D gene. The clonotype originates from an adult in good health. The sequencing used peripheral blood, collected on day 0 of AZD1222 vaccination. The CDR3 coding sequence is TGTGCCATCAGTGAGTCTCAGGCCGCTGGCTACACCTTC. Translating gives CAISESQAAGYTF.